The sequence of this T cell receptor beta chain was determined in a study of blood T cell repertoires in COVID-19 (dated by TCRdb to about 2020). Broadly, across the study: The collaborator samples originated in the United States, Italy and Spain and spanned the acute and convalescent phases of COVID-19. The prospective study material was composed of cDNA or gDNA derived from T cells, B-cell-depleted T cells, or PBMCs. The dataset comprised deeply sampled blood TCRbeta repertoires from subjects exposed to, actively infected with, or recovered from COVID-19. The repertoires were released in a freely available public database intended as a resource for research on the immune response to SARS-CoV-2. Samples were obtained from the ongoing ImmuneRACE study (first 160 participants) and from roughly 1,300 subjects provided by 6 global collaborators. A de-identified subject ID, COVID-19 status, age in years and sex were almost always included in the sample metadata. HLA class I and class II types, where available, came from metadata supplied by the sample provider rather than from assay-based typing.

Worth noting for this clone: There is no known antigen for this receptor. No base-level quality is on record; no much larger clone is a single base apart. Different DNA sequences within this sample yield the same CDR3.

V loses 3 bases of germline sequence and J loses 2 bases, and the interval between the two ends is 14 bases. Based on the germline V gene, the CDR1 and CDR2 sequences are KGHSH and LQKENI. CDR3 length: 15 amino acids, cysteine to phenylalanine. The only DNA kept is the CDR3, 45 bases in frame from the first base. The collaborating institutions used their own protocols to collect whole blood in K2EDTA tubes. For TCRbeta analysis, collaborators shipped samples as frozen whole blood, isolated PBMCs, or DNA extracted from either of those sample types. TCRbeta CDR3 regions were amplified from genomic DNA using the immunoSEQ Assay, a bias-controlled multiplex PCR. Per the source publication's procedure: The number of nucleated cells in each sample was estimated from the amplification of reference gene primers within the assay. To quantify the absolute abundance of each unique TCRbeta CDR3 rearrangement, sequence reads were collapsed and filtered. Productive Simpson clonality was computed per sample as the square root of Simpson's diversity index over productive rearrangements. The source is immuneACCESS, and TCRdb retained only in-frame sequences with V and J called. Part of the clones is not carried over; for the studies checked, unresolved V genes explain less than half of this, and the remainder is unexplained. The V and J calls and clone size are taken from that table; D and trimming were inferred from the DNA. The sample has about 79,000 clones on record, approximately 90% of them singletons. Together, the top ten hold about 15% of the sample.

Summary of the overall study and its limitations: The amount of clinical and demographic metadata varied by source and participant and was provided uncurated.

The receptor's source is a man between 65 and 80 years old with active or convalescent COVID-19. This chain joins TRBV18 to TRBJ2-7, with a weak D call of TRBD2 (7 bases match). Sequences were obtained from peripheral blood. The sequenced DNA is TGTGCCAGCTCACCTGGGGCGGGGGCCACCTACGAGCAGTACTTC. This is translated as CASSPGAGATYEQYF.